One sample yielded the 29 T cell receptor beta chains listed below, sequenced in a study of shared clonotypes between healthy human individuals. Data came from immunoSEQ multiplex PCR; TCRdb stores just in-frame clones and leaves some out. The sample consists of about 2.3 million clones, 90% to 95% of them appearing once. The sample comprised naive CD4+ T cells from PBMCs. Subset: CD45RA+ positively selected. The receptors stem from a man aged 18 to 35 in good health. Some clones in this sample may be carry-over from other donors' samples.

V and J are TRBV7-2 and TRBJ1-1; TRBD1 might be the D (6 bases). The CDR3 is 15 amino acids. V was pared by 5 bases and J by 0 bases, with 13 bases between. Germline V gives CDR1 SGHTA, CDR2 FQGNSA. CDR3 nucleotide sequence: TGTGCCAGCAGCAGGCAACAGGGTATGAACACTGAAGCTTTCTTT. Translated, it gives CASSRQQGMNTEAFF.

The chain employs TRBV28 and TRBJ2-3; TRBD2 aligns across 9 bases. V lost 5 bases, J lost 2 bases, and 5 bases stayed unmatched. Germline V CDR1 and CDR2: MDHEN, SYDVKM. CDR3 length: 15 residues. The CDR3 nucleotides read TGTGCCAGCAGTCAGGCGGGAGGGTCCACAGATACGCAGTATTTT. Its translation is CASSQAGGSTDTQYF.

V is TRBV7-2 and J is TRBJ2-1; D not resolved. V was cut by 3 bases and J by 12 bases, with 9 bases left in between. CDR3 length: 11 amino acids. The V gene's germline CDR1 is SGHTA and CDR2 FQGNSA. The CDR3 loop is CASSFISGQFF. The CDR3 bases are TGTGCCAGCAGCTTCATCAGTGGGCAGTTCTTC.

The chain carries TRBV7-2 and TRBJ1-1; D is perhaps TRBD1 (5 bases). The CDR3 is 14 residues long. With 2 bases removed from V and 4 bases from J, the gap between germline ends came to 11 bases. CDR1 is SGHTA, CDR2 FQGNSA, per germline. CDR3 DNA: TGTGCCAGCAGCTTAATGGGGGGGTTCACTGAAGCTTTCTTT. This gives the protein CASSLMGGFTEAFF.

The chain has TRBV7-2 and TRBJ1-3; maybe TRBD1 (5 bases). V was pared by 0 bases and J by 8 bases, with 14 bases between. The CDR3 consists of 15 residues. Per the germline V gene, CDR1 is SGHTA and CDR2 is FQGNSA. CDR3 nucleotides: TGTGCCAGCAGCTTAGCGCGGGGGACGTTGTACACCATATATTTT. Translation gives CASSLARGTLYTIYF.

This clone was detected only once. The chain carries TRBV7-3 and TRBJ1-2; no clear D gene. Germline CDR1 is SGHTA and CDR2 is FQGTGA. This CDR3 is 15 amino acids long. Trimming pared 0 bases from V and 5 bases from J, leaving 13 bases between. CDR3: CASSLTSGTRYGYTF. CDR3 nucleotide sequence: TGTGCCAGCAGCTTAACGTCCGGCACCCGTTATGGCTACACCTTC.

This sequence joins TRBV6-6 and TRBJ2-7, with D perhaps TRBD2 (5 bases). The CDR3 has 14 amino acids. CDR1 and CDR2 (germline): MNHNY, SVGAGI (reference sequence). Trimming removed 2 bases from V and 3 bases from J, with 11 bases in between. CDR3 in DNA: TGTGCCAGCAGTTACCGGGGAACCGACTACGAGCAGTACTTC. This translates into CASSYRGTDYEQYF.

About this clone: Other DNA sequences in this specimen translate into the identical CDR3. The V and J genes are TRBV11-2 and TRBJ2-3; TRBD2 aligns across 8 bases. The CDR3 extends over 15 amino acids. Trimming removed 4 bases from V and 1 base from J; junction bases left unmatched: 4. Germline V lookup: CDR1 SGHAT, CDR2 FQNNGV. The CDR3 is CASSSGLAGTDTQYF. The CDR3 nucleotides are TGTGCCAGCAGCTCCGGACTAGCCGGCACAGATACGCAGTATTTT. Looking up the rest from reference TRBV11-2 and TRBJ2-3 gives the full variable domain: EAGVAQSPRYKIIEKRQSVAFWCNPISGHATLYWYQQILGQGPKLLIQFQNNGVVDDSQLPKDRFSAERLKGVDSTLKIQPAKLEDSAVYLCASSSGLAGTDTQYFGPGTRLTVL.

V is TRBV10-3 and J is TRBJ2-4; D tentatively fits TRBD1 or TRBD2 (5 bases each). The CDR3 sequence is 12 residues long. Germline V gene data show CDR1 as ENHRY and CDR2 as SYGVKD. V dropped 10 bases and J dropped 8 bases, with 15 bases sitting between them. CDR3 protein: CATREGTDIQYF. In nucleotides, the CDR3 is TGTGCCACCAGAGAGGGGACGGACATTCAGTACTTC.

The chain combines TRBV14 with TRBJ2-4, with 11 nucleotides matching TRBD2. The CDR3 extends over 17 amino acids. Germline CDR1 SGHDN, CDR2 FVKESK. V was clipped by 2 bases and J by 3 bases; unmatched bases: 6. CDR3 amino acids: CASSQRGTSGFKNIQYF. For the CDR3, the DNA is TGTGCCAGCAGCCAACGCGGGACTAGCGGATTCAAAAACATTCAGTACTTC.

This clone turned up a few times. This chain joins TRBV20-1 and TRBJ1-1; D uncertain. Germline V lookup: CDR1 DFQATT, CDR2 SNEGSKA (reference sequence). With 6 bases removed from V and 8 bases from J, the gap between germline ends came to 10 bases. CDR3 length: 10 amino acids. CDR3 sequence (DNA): TGCAGTGCCCCCATCCCGGAAGCTTTCTTT. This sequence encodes CSAPIPEAFF.

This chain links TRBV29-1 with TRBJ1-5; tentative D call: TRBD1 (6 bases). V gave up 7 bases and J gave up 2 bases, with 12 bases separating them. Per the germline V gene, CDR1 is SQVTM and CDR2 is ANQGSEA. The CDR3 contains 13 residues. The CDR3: CSAGASGNQPQHF. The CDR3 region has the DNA TGCAGCGCGGGGGCTTCGGGCAATCAGCCCCAGCATTTT.

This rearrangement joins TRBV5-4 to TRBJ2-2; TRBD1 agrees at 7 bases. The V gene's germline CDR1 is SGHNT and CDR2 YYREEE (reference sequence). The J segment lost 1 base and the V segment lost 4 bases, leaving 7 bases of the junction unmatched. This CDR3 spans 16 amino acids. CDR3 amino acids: CASSIDRVWNTGELFF. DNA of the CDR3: TGTGCCAGCAGCATTGACAGGGTTTGGAACACCGGGGAGCTGTTTTTT.

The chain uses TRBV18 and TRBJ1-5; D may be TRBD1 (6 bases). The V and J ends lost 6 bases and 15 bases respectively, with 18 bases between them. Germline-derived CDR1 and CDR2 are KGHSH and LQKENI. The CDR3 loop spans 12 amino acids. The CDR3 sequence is CASSQQTGQLHF. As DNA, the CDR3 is TGTGCCAGCTCCCAACAGACAGGTCAGCTGCATTTT. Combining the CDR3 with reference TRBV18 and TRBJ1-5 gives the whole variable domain NAGVMQNPRHLVRRRGQEARLRCSPMKGHSHVYWYRQLPEEGLKFMVYLQKENIIDESGMPKERFSAEFPKEGPSILRIQQVVRGDSAAYFCASSQQTGQLHFGDGTRLSIL.

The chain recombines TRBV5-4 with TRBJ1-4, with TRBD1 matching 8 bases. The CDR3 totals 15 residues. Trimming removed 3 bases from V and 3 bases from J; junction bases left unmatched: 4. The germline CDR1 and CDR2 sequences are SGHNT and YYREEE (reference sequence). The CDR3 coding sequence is TGTGCCAGCAGCTGGGACAGGTCGGCTAATGAAAAACTGTTTTTT. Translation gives CASSWDRSANEKLFF.

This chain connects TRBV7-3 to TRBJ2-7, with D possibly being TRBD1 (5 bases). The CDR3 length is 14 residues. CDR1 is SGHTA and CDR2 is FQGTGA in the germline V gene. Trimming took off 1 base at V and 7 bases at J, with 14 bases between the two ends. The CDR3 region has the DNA TGTGCCAGCAGCTTAAGTGGTAGCCCAGGGGAGCAGTACTTC. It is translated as CASSLSGSPGEQYF.

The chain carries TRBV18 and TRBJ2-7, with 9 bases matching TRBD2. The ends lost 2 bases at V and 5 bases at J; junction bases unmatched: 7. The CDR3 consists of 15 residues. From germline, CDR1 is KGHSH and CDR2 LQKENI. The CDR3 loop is CASSPGASGIHEQYF. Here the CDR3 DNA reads TGTGCCAGCTCACCAGGGGCTAGCGGGATCCACGAGCAGTACTTC. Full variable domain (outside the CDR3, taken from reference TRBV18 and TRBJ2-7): NAGVMQNPRHLVRRRGQEARLRCSPMKGHSHVYWYRQLPEEGLKFMVYLQKENIIDESGMPKERFSAEFPKEGPSILRIQQVVRGDSAAYFCASSPGASGIHEQYFGPGTRLTVT.

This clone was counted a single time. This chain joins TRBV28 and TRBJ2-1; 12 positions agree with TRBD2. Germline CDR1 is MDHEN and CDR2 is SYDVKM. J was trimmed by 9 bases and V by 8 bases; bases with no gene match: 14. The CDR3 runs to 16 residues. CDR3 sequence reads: CASGGASGRAGSEQFF. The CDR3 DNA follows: TGTGCCAGCGGGGGAGCTAGCGGGAGGGCCGGTAGTGAGCAGTTCTTC.

The CDR3 region has the DNA TGTGCCAGCAGTTTGGGGACAGGGGAAACTTACGGCTACACCTTC. Translation: CASSLGTGETYGYTF. The gene calls are TRBV28 and TRBJ1-2; the match to TRBD1 covers 10 bases. Trimming cost V 3 bases and J 8 bases; bases outside gene matches: 9. The CDR3 is 15 amino acids. The germline V gene has CDR1 MDHEN and CDR2 SYDVKM.

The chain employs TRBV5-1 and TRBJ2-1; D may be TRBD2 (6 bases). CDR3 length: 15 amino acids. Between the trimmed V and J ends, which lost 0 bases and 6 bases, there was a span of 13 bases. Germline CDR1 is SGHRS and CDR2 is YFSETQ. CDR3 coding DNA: TGCGCCAGCAGCTTGGGTTCGCGCGGGGTCAATGAGCAGTTCTTC. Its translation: CASSLGSRGVNEQFF.

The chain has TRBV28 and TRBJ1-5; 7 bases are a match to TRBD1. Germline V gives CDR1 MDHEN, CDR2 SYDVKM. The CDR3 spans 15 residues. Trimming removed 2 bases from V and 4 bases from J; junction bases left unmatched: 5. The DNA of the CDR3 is TGTGCCAGCAGTTTACCCGGGACAGAAAATCAGCCCCAGCATTTT. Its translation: CASSLPGTENQPQHF.

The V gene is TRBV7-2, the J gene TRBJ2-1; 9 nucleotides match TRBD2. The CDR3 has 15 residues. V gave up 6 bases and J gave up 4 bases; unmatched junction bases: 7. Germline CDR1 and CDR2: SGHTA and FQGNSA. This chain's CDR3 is CASREGLALYNEQFF. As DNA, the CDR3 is TGTGCCAGCAGGGAGGGACTAGCCCTTTACAATGAGCAGTTCTTC.

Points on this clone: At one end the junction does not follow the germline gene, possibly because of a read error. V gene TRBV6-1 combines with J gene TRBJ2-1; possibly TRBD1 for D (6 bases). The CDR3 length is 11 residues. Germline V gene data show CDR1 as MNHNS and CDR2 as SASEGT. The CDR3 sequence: CAARDVGAQIF. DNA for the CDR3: TGTGCCGCCAGGGACGTGGGGGCCCAAATCTTC.

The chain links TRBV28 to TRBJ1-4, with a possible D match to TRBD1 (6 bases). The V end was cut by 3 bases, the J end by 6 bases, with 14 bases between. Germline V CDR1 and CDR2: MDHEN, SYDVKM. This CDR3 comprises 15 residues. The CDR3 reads CASSLAGTTDEKLFF. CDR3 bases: TGTGCCAGCAGTTTGGCCGGGACAACGGATGAAAAACTGTTTTTT.

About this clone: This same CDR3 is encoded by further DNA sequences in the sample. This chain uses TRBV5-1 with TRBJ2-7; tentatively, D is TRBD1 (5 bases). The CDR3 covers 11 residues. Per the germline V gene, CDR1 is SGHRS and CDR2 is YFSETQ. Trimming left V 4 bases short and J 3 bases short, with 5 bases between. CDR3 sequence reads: CASSRGYEQYF. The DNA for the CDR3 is TGCGCCAGCAGCAGGGGCTACGAGCAGTACTTC.

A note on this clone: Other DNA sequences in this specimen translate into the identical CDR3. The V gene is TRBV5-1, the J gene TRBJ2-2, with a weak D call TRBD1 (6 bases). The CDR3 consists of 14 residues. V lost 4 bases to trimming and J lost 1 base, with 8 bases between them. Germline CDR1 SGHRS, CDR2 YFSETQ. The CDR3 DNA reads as TGCGCCAGCAGCCCGACAGGGAACACCGGGGAGCTGTTTTTT. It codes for CASSPTGNTGELFF.

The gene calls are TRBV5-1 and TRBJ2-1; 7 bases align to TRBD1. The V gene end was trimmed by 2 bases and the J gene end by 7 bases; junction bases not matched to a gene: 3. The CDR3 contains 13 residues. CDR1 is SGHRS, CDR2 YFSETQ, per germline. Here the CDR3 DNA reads TGCGCCAGCAGCTTAACGACAGGGAATGAGCAGTTCTTC. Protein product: CASSLTTGNEQFF.

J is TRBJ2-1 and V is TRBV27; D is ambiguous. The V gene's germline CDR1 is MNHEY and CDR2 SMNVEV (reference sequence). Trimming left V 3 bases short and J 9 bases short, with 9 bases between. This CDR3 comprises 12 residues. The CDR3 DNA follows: TGTGCCAGCAGTTTCTCAGTGGGTGAGCAGTTCTTC. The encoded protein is CASSFSVGEQFF.

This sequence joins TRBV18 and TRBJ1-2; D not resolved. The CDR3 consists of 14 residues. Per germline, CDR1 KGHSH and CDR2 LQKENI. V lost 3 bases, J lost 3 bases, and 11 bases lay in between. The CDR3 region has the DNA TGTGCCAGCTCACCGAGCCAGGACCACTATGGCTACACCTTC. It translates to CASSPSQDHYGYTF.